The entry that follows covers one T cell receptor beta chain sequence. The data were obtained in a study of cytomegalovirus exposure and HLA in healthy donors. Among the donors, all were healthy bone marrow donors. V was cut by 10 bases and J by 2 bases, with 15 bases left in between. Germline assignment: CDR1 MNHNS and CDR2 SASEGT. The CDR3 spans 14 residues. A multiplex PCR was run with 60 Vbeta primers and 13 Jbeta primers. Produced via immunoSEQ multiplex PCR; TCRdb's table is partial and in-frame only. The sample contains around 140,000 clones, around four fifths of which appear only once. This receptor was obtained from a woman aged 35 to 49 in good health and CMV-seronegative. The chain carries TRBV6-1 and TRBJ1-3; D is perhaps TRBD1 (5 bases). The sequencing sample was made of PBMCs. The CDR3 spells CATDTGGTGNTIYF. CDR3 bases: TGTGCCACTGACACCGGGGGGACTGGAAACACCATATATTTT.